This T cell receptor (beta chain) stems from a study of blood T cell repertoires in COVID-19 (dated by TCRdb to 2020 to 2021). General notes on the study: Samples from collaborators originated in the United States, Italy and Spain and spanned both the acute and convalescent phases of COVID-19. Where available, HLA class I and class II types were obtained from metadata supplied by the sample provider rather than from assay-based typing. The material from the prospective study consisted of cDNA or gDNA derived from T cells, B-cell-depleted T cells, or PBMCs. The repertoires were made available in a free public database intended to serve as a resource for research on the immune response to SARS-CoV-2. The samples were drawn from the first 160 participants of the ongoing ImmuneRACE study and from 950 to 1,500 subjects provided by 6 global collaborators. The dataset comprised deeply sampled blood TCRbeta repertoires from subjects exposed to, actively infected with, or recovered from COVID-19. The sample metadata nearly always contained a de-identified subject ID, COVID-19 status, age in years and sex. Findings and caveats that apply to the study as a whole: Clinical and demographic metadata were provided uncurated, with the amount varying by source and participant.

According to the germline V gene, CDR1 reads SGHTA and CDR2 reads FQGNSA. The CDR3 spans 16 residues, from the cysteine through the phenylalanine. Only CDR3 DNA is held: 48 bases, read in frame from base 1. The germline ends are 9 bases apart after V is trimmed by 0 bases and J by 0 bases. About this clone itself: The antigen this receptor binds is unknown. Base qualities are missing; no much larger clone stands one base away.

Whole blood was collected in K2EDTA tubes by collaborating institutions according to the institutions' own protocols. Collaborator samples were shipped for TCRbeta analysis as frozen whole blood, isolated PBMCs, or DNA extracted from either sample type. TCRbeta CDR3 regions were amplified from genomic DNA using the immunoSEQ Assay, a bias-controlled multiplex PCR. Regarding the original processing steps: The number of nucleated cells in each sample was estimated from the amplification of reference gene primers within the assay. Sequence reads were collapsed and filtered to measure the absolute abundance of every unique TCRbeta CDR3 rearrangement. Productive Simpson clonality was computed per sample as the square root of Simpson's diversity index over productive rearrangements. TCRdb holds this immuneACCESS table with in-frame rearrangements only. Some clones are missing; in checked studies, unresolved V genes explain under half, and the rest has no known cause. V and J calls and clone size are given by that table; D and trimming were obtained from the DNA. Recorded for this sample are 80,000 or so clones; approximately 89% of them occurred a single time. The ten largest make up about 2.3% of the sample.

The rearrangement combines TRBV7-2 with TRBJ1-3; no D gene can be assigned with confidence. Material: peripheral blood. The receptor was derived from a man aged 50 to 60 with acute or convalescent COVID-19. In nucleotide form, the sequence is TGTGCCAGCAGCTTAGCTCAGGTCAACTCTGGAAACACCATATATTTT. It codes for CASSLAQVNSGNTIYF. The full variable domain, completed from the reference TRBV7-2 and TRBJ1-3 proteins outside the CDR3, reads GAGVSQSPSNKVTEKGKDVELRCDPISGHTALYWYRQSLGQGLEFLIYFQGNSAPDKSGLPSDRFSAERTGGSVSTLTIQRTQQEDSAVYLCASSLAQVNSGNTIYFGEGSWLTVV.